Shown below are 17 T cell receptor beta chains from a single sample sequenced in a study of T cell responses to AZD1222 COVID-19 vaccine. Method: immunoSEQ multiplex PCR; TCRdb's copy keeps in-frame clones and lacks some. The sample has some 120,000 clones, around nine tenths seen once. The specimen comprised peripheral blood, sampled 28 days after the second dose of the MenACWY control vaccine. The receptor set was obtained from an adult who received the MenACWY meningococcal vaccine as a control.

The CDR3 nucleotides read TGTGCCAGCAGCTCCAAAGGAGGTGCGGGACAGGGCTCTGGGGCCAACGTCCTGACTTTC. It yields the protein CASSSKGGAGQGSGANVLTF. The V call is TRBV9, the J call TRBJ2-6; 9 bases are a match to TRBD1. This CDR3 is 20 amino acids long. The ends lost 4 bases at V and 0 bases at J; junction bases unmatched: 14. In germline, CDR1 is SGDLS, CDR2 YYNGEE.

The V gene is TRBV24-1, the J gene TRBJ2-2, with D hard to call. Trimming removed 8 bases at V and 0 bases at J, with 9 bases between. The CDR3 extends over 14 amino acids. Germline values: CDR1 KGHDR, CDR2 SFDVKD. The CDR3 loop is CATNTGTNTGELFF. CDR3 DNA sequence: TGTGCCACCAATACCGGAACGAACACCGGGGAGCTGTTTTTT.

This clone was picked up one time. This sequence joins TRBV28 and TRBJ2-7; D is perhaps TRBD2 (6 bases). V lost 5 bases and J lost 5, with 22 bases in between. Germline-derived CDR1 and CDR2 are MDHEN and SYDVKM. The CDR3 runs 16 residues. CDR3 loop: CASSSRKLGGRNEQYF. DNA for the CDR3: TGTGCCAGCAGTAGCCGAAAACTCGGGGGTCGTAACGAGCAGTACTTC.

V usage is TRBV5-3 and J usage is TRBJ2-5; D is unclear. TRBV5-3 is filed as an ORF, its function uncertain. V was pared by 0 bases and J by 0 bases, with 18 bases between. The length of the CDR3 is 18 residues. The CDR3 sequence is CARSLALESPGYQETQYF. CDR3 DNA sequence: TGTGCCAGAAGCTTGGCCCTCGAGAGTCCTGGGTACCAAGAGACCCAGTACTTC.

This clone is termed medium-sized. The chain is built from TRBV5-4 and TRBJ1-1; D ambiguous. Trimming shortened V by 4 bases and J by 4 bases, and 11 bases separated the two germline ends. Germline V gene sequence: CDR1 SGHNT, CDR2 YYREEE (reference sequence). The CDR3 extends over 13 amino acids. The DNA for the CDR3 is TGTGCCAGCAGCCTCTGGACGAGCACTGAAGCTTTCTTT. It codes for CASSLWTSTEAFF.

J is TRBJ2-2 and V is TRBV20-1; TRBD1 matches at 8 bases. The CDR3 totals 18 residues. Per germline, CDR1 DFQATT and CDR2 SNEGSKA (reference sequence). Trimming removed 3 bases from V and 1 base from J; junction bases left unmatched: 13. CDR3 sequence (DNA): TGCAGTGCTAGTTCTCAAATTTCAGGGGGCCTGAACACCGGGGAGCTGTTTTTT. Protein: CSASSQISGGLNTGELFF.

This chain connects TRBV2 to TRBJ2-2; 7 nucleotides align to TRBD1. V shed 4 bases, J shed 4 bases, and the junction held 9 bases outside the gene matches. This CDR3 has 16 residues. CDR1 is SNHLY and CDR2 is FYNNEI in the germline V gene. This chain's CDR3 is CASSVGTGVATGELFF. The CDR3 DNA follows: TGTGCCAGCAGTGTTGGCACAGGGGTAGCCACCGGGGAGCTGTTTTTT.

This clone has only one observation. The chain carries TRBV19 and TRBJ1-5; 7 nucleotides line up with TRBD1. The germline CDR1 and CDR2 sequences are LNHDA and SQIVND (reference sequence). Trimming removed 4 bases from V and 0 bases from J; junction bases left unmatched: 6. The CDR3 consists of 16 residues. The CDR3 spells CASSTPTGYSNQPQHF. In DNA form, the CDR3 reads TGTGCCAGTAGTACACCGACAGGGTATAGCAATCAGCCCCAGCATTTT.

J is TRBJ2-1 and V is TRBV7-2; perhaps TRBD2 as D (6 bases). The CDR3 extends over 12 amino acids. The V gene's germline CDR1 is SGHTA and CDR2 FQGNSA. V lost 6 bases to trimming and J lost 10 bases, with 13 bases between them. CDR3 DNA sequence: TGTGCCAGCAGATCGGGACTCCAAGAGCAGTTCTTC. Translated, it gives CASRSGLQEQFF.

The chain couples TRBV4-3 to TRBJ1-2; 11 nucleotides agree with TRBD1. Losses at the gene ends were 4 bases for V and 3 bases for J; bases not matched to a gene: 4. The CDR3 spans 15 residues. CDR1 is LGHNA and CDR2 is YSLEER in the germline V gene. CDR3: CASSPRTGGDYGYTF. The CDR3 nucleotides are TGCGCCAGCAGCCCCCGGACAGGGGGCGACTATGGCTACACCTTC.

This clone was counted only a few times. The chain couples TRBV5-6 to TRBJ1-2; D remains unclear. Germline V lookup: CDR1 SGHDT, CDR2 YYEEEE. The CDR3 has 15 residues. V lost 0 bases, J lost 9 bases, and 18 bases lay in between. The CDR3 DNA sequence: TGTGCCAGCAGCTTGGTGGCAGGCAAATCTAATAGCTACACCTTC. The encoded protein is CASSLVAGKSNSYTF. Complete variable domain (other parts from reference TRBV5-6 and TRBJ1-2): DAGVTQSPTHLIKTRGQQVTLRCSPKSGHDTVSWYQQALGQGPQFIFQYYEEEERQRGNFPDRFSGHQFPNYSSELNVNALLLGDSALYLCASSLVAGKSNSYTFGSGTRLTVV.

The genes are TRBV21-1 and TRBJ2-2; TRBD1, the table's D call, was not compared with the DNA. TRBV21-1 is designated a pseudogene. This CDR3 spans 16 amino acids. The CDR3 coding sequence is TGTGCCAGCAGCAAAGCCGGGACAGGTAACACCGGGGAGCTGTTTTTT. Its translation: CASSKAGTGNTGELFF.

The CDR3, as DNA: TGTGCCAGTAGTAGGACGTCAGGGGGCGATGGCTACACCTTC. This encodes CASSRTSGGDGYTF. This sequence joins TRBV19 and TRBJ1-2; TRBD1 matches 8 bases. Per germline, CDR1 LNHDA and CDR2 SQIVND (reference sequence). The CDR3 has 14 residues. V lost 4 bases and J lost 6; bases outside the gene matches: 7.

The chain links TRBV5-1 to TRBJ2-1; no firm D call. Trimming removed 5 bases from V and 4 bases from J, with 16 bases in between. This CDR3 contains 15 residues. Germline CDR1 reads SGHRS; CDR2 reads YFSETQ. The chain's CDR3 is CASSTGSTTYNEQFF. CDR3 DNA: TGCGCCAGCAGTACCGGGTCCACCACTTACAATGAGCAGTTCTTC.

Only one count was recorded for this clone. The rearrangement uses TRBV2 and TRBJ2-7; TRBD1 matches 9 bases. The V segment lost 5 bases and the J segment 3 bases; nucleotides outside the gene matches: 8. This CDR3 is built from 15 residues. Germline V CDR1 and CDR2: SNHLY, FYNNEI. The CDR3 DNA is TGTGCCAGCAGTCCCGGCCCGGGACAGGGCTACGAGCAGTACGTC. This encodes CASSPGPGQGYEQYV.

This chain links TRBV4-1 with TRBJ1-4; maybe TRBD1 (5 bases). CDR3 length: 15 residues. Germline assignment: CDR1 MGHRA and CDR2 YSYEKL. V was trimmed by 0 bases and J by 8 bases, leaving 13 bases between them. CDR3: CASSQDSQGGEKLFF. CDR3 nucleotides: TGCGCCAGCAGCCAAGATTCGCAGGGTGGCGAAAAACTGTTTTTT.

The genes are TRBV7-9 and TRBJ2-3, with D possibly TRBD1 on 6 matching bases. Germline assignment: CDR1 SEHNR and CDR2 FQNEAQ (reference sequence). The CDR3 runs 12 residues. V was trimmed by 7 bases and J by 1 base, leaving 6 bases between them. DNA for the CDR3: TGTGCCAGCACAGGGGGCACAGATACGCAGTATTTT. This translates into CASTGGTDTQYF.